The rows below give T cell receptor beta chains drawn from one sample of a study of glioma-infiltrating T cells after dendritic cell vaccination. Using immunoSEQ multiplex PCR, the repertoire was profiled, and TCRdb retains in-frame clones only, with some absent. Of around 96,000 clones in the sample, around three quarters were seen once. The source material was blood, sampled before dendritic cell vaccination. These receptors were taken from a human donor with glioblastoma. The CDR3 runs from the conserved cysteine through the conserved F or W. D genes are given only for firm matches. Size is stated for part of the rows, as once, few or many counts, or as a class when the clone is expanded.

D gene,CDR3 length,clone size,J gene,V gene,CDR3 DNA,CDR3 protein
TRBD2,15,once,TRBJ2-7,TRBV7-3,TGTGCCAGCAGCCCATTAGCGGGAGTCCCCTACGAGCAGTACTTC,CASSPLAGVPYEQYF
-,16,-,TRBJ2-3,TRBV9,TGTGCCAGCAGCTCTAGTGGGGCGGACCACACAGATACGCAGTATTTT,CASSSSGADHTDTQYF
TRBD1,17,-,TRBJ2-1,TRBV7-2,TGTGCCAGCAGCCTACGGGGACAGGGGATCGGCTACAATGAGCAGTTCTTC,CASSLRGQGIGYNEQFF
TRBD1,13,-,TRBJ1-2,TRBV30,TGTGCCTGGAGGCACAGGGGGAACTATGGCTACACCTTC,CAWRHRGNYGYTF
TRBD1,17,-,TRBJ1-5,TRBV19,TGTGCCAGTACCGACGGGGGGGGACAGGGGCCCCTTCAGCCCCAGCATTTT,CASTDGGGQGPLQPQHF
-,15,-,TRBJ2-7,TRBV11-3,TGTGCCAGCAGCTTAGCTTACGGGGAATCCTACGAGCAGTACTTC,CASSLAYGESYEQYF
TRBD2,15,-,TRBJ2-1,TRBV5-4,TGTGCCAGCAGCTTGGGCGGGGGCTCCTACAATGAGCAGTTCTTC,CASSLGGGSYNEQFF
TRBD1,16,-,TRBJ2-7,TRBV30,TGTGCCTGGATATCTGTCGCGACAGGGCCCCCCTACGAGCAGTACTTC,CAWISVATGPPYEQYF
-,14,-,TRBJ1-5,TRBV15,TGTGCCACCACCTCGGGGGGGGGCAATCAGCCCCAGCATTTT,CATTSGGGNQPQHF
TRBD1,13,-,TRBJ1-1,TRBV11-3,TGTGCCAGCAGGGGACAGGGGGACACTGAAGCTTTCTTT,CASRGQGDTEAFF
-,18,-,TRBJ1-4,TRBV30,TGTGCCTGGAGTGTAGAGTGGGGGATGGGGGCAGCTGATGAAAAACTGTTTTTT,CAWSVEWGMGAADEKLFF
-,16,-,TRBJ1-5,TRBV10-3,TGTGCCATCAGTGAAATAGGTGGGGAGGGATATCAGCCCCAGCATTTT,CAISEIGGEGYQPQHF
-,15,-,TRBJ2-7,TRBV5-6,TGTGCCAGCAGCTTGGGCAGGGGCGTCAACTACGAGCAGTACTTC,CASSLGRGVNYEQYF
TRBD2,18,-,TRBJ2-1,TRBV7-2,TGTGCCAGCAGCTTAGGTGGACTAGCGGGGGGTCTGAGAAATGAGCAGTTCTTC,CASSLGGLAGGLRNEQFF
TRBD1,15,once,TRBJ1-6,TRBV7-9,TGTGCCAGCAGCGAACAGGGGGCTGATAATTCACCCCTCCACTTT,CASSEQGADNSPLHF
TRBD1,14,-,TRBJ1-2,TRBV2,TGTGCCAGCAGTGAAGACGGGACAGGGGATGGCTACACCTTC,CASSEDGTGDGYTF
TRBD1,13,-,TRBJ1-2,TRBV18,TGTGCCAGCTCAGGAGGGACAGGGGACGGCTACACCTTC,CASSGGTGDGYTF
-,15,-,TRBJ1-1,TRBV6-1,TGTGCCGCGAACCTCTTACAGGGTTCGGACACTGAAGCTTTCTTT,CAANLLQGSDTEAFF
-,13,few,TRBJ2-7,TRBV30,TGTGCCTGGAGTCTCGGCAGGGCCTACGAGCAGTACTTC,CAWSLGRAYEQYF
-,16,-,TRBJ1-3,TRBV28,TGTGCCAGCAGGGTTCCGGGTGCCGTCTCTGGAAACACCATATATTTT,CASRVPGAVSGNTIYF
-,19,-,TRBJ2-5,TRBV23-1,TGCGCCAGCAGTCCCTATGTGGGGCCCCCTGACAGAAACCAAGAGACCCAGTACTTC,CASSPYVGPPDRNQETQYF
-,15,-,TRBJ2-7,TRBV6-1,TGTGCCAGCAGTGAAACGGGGGACGGAACCTACGAGCAGTACTTC,CASSETGDGTYEQYF
TRBD1,16,-,TRBJ1-2,TRBV27,TGTGCCAGCAGTTTATCGTGGTTCGGGACAGTCTATGGCTACACCTTC,CASSLSWFGTVYGYTF
-,13,medium-sized,TRBJ2-7,TRBV5-1,TGCGCCAGCAGACGGGAAGGCTCCTACGAGCAGTACTTC,CASRREGSYEQYF
-,13,-,TRBJ1-5,TRBV5-1,TGCGCCAGCAGCTTCCGGGGTGATCAGCCCCAGCATTTT,CASSFRGDQPQHF
-,12,-,TRBJ1-1,TRBV30,TGTGCCTGGAGTGTACTTCGCTCTGAAGCTTTCTTT,CAWSVLRSEAFF
-,18,-,TRBJ1-6,TRBV4-1,TGCGCCAGCAGCCAAGACGGAGTTACGGCCTCCTATAATTCACCCCTCCACTTT,CASSQDGVTASYNSPLHF
TRBD1,14,few,TRBJ1-2,TRBV19,TGTGCCAGTAGTGTCCGCACAGGGGCGGCTGGCTACACCTTC,CASSVRTGAAGYTF
-,11,-,TRBJ2-7,TRBV28,TGTGCCAGCAGTTATAACTACGAGCAGTACTTC,CASSYNYEQYF
-,13,-,TRBJ2-5,TRBV7-9,TGTGCCAGCAGCTTAGGAGCGCAAGAGACCCAGTACTTC,CASSLGAQETQYF
-,13,-,TRBJ1-2,TRBV27,TGTGCCAGCAGTTTTCTCCCAGACTATGGCTACACCTTC,CASSFLPDYGYTF
TRBD1,14,-,TRBJ1-2,TRBV7-9,TGTGCCAGCAGTTCCGGACAGGGAGGCTATGGCTACACCTTC,CASSSGQGGYGYTF
-,16,few,TRBJ2-1,TRBV7-9,TGTGCCAGCAGCCTTCGGGAACAAACCTCCTACAATGAGCAGTTCTTC,CASSLREQTSYNEQFF
TRBD1,12,once,TRBJ1-2,TRBV30,TGTGCCTGGGGGGACAGGGGCCTTGGCTACACCTTC,CAWGDRGLGYTF
TRBD2,19,-,TRBJ2-7,TRBV4-1,TGCGCCAGCAGATCCTCCTATACTAGCGGGGGGGCCTCGTCGTACGAGCAGTACTTC,CASRSSYTSGGASSYEQYF
TRBD1,12,few,TRBJ1-2,TRBV7-2,TGTGCCAGCAGCGGGACAGTCTATGGCTACACCTTC,CASSGTVYGYTF
TRBD1,15,-,TRBJ1-1,TRBV28,TGTGCCAGCAGTAGTGACAGGGGGCGTGGGACTGAAGCTTTCTTT,CASSSDRGRGTEAFF
-,13,-,TRBJ2-1,TRBV6-5,TGTGCCAGCAGTTACGAGGGTTCCAGTGAGCAGTTCTTC,CASSYEGSSEQFF
-,16,-,TRBJ2-1,TRBV4-1,TGCGCCAGCAGCCAGGAATTTCTAGATGCCTACAATGAGCAGTTCTTC,CASSQEFLDAYNEQFF
TRBD2,14,-,TRBJ2-7,TRBV4-1,TGCGCCAGCAGCCAAGCGGGGGGGTCCTACGAGCAGTACTTC,CASSQAGGSYEQYF
-,17,once,TRBJ2-1,TRBV15,TGTGCCACCAGCAGGGCCACCGCGGTGAGCTCCTACAATGAGCAGTTCTTC,CATSRATAVSSYNEQFF
-,14,-,TRBJ2-1,TRBV30,TGTGCCTGGAGTGTAGGGACTTCCCTTAATGAGCAGTTCTTC,CAWSVGTSLNEQFF